This TCR beta chain originates from a study of T cell responses to AZD1222 COVID-19 vaccine (dated by TCRdb to the early 2020s). Background on the whole study: AZD1222 recipients whose second dose came at about 4 weeks and those whose second dose came at about 12 weeks were combined into one group, since spike-specific TCR depth and breadth did not differ between the two schedules. TCR sequencing was performed for 230 to 250 trial participants, of whom about 210 were given two doses of AZD1222 and approximately 25 were given two doses of MenACWY control vaccine. Trial participants were enrolled into age subgroups of 18-55, 56-69 and 70-plus years, which contained about 160, 30 and 59 TCR-sequenced participants, respectively. Points the paper makes about the study in general: After two AZD1222 doses, spike-specific TCR breadth and depth were significantly higher than at day 0 and than in MenACWY recipients. Only five to seven AZD1222 recipients were SARS-CoV-2 seropositive at baseline, limiting conclusions about previously exposed vaccinees. Vaccine-associated CD4 TCRs spanned the whole spike protein, with dominant responses in regions 160-218 and 743-854. Reportedly, almost half of the unique spike-specific TCRs recognized epitopes lying outside the regions that are mutated in the B.1.351 and B.1.1.7 variants. Participants were mostly white British and included more females than males, and it was suggested by the authors that clonal diversity may have been underestimated. Because no samples from the day 14 peak response were available, repertoires could be characterized only after the peak T cell response. The 56-69-year group was small, and its depth increase did not reach significance, likely because of low power.

Germline trimming: 6 bases from V, 4 bases from J; junction bases outside gene matches: 3. The CDR3, from cysteine to phenylalanine, totals 13 residues. The entry retains the CDR3 DNA only, 39 bases that are in frame from base 1. As concerns this clone: The specificity of this receptor is unknown. No much larger clone exists at a distance of one base, and base qualities are not known.

The CDR3 regions of human TCRbeta chains were analyzed by immunosequencing. In the paper's pipeline: Repertoire TCRs were matched against a reference library of SARS-CoV-2-specific TCRs generated with the MIRA antigen-specificity platform. Breadth meant the fraction of unique TCRs that were SARS-CoV-2-associated, whereas depth meant the fraction of total T cells that were SARS-CoV-2-associated. Each spike-specific TCR was assigned to its reactive spike region and to a CD4 or CD8 class using the MIRA data. Log10-transformed breadth and depth values were compared by one-way ANOVA with Sidak's multiple comparisons tests. The immuneACCESS repertoire file appears here via TCRdb, limited to in-frame rearrangements. These files lack a portion of the clones; in checked studies, under half of the deficit traces to unresolved V genes, and the cause of the others is not known. The V and J calls and clone size were taken over from that table, and D and trimming were inferred from the DNA. In this sample the table shows 100,000 to 150,000 clones, 90% to 95% of which occur a single time. Of the sample, 2.8% is held by the ten largest clones.

Read against the paper, the sample's time point label means: baseline before first vaccination. Vaccinee samples came from UK trials COV001 and COV002, including a single-blind randomized controlled phase 2/3 trial of AZD1222 (ChAdOx1 nCoV-19) in healthy adults. For TCRbeta chain sequencing, PBMC samples were collected from trial participants at day 0 and at day 28 after the second dose. This clonotype was obtained from an adult in good health. Material: peripheral blood, obtained on day 0 of AZD1222 vaccination. Recombination joined TRBV12-3 or TRBV12-4 with TRBJ1-2, and TRBD1 aligns with 9 junction nucleotides. The DNA sequence is TGTGCCAGCAGGGGACAGGGAACCTATGGCTACACCTTC. Its protein is CASRGQGTYGYTF.